The rows below give T cell receptor beta chains drawn from one sample of a study of neoadjuvant anti-PD-1 for oral cavity cancer. TCRdb's copy holds only in-frame clones and misses some; the assay was immunoSEQ multiplex PCR. The sample lists 30,000 to 35,000 clones, just under 90% seen once, with under 4% in the top ten. The sample consisted of PBMCs, taken before nivolumab (anti-PD-1) treatment. The receptors come from a person aged 35-79 years with oral cavity squamous cell carcinoma. The CDR3 runs from the conserved cysteine through the conserved F or W. The D gene is left open where the match is weak. Clone size is stated in some rows and not others, as once, few, many or a class when expanded.

D | size | length | J | V | CDR3 | DNA
TRBD2 | NA | 16 | TRBJ2-7 | TRBV5-4 | CASSLGGLAGSYEQYF | TGTGCCAGCAGCTTGGGAGGACTAGCGGGGAGCTACGAGCAGTACTTC
NA | NA | 15 | TRBJ1-2 | TRBV5-8 | CASSPWTVEYYGYTF | TGTGCCAGCAGCCCCTGGACAGTAGAGTACTATGGCTACACCTTC
NA | NA | 15 | TRBJ1-4 | TRBV28 | CASSLFLATNEKLFF | TGTGCCAGCAGTTTATTCCTAGCGACTAATGAAAAACTGTTTTTT
NA | once | 16 | TRBJ2-3 | TRBV19 | CASSNRMGRGTDTQYF | TGTGCCAGTAGTAATCGAATGGGTCGGGGAACAGATACGCAGTATTTT
TRBD2 | NA | 16 | TRBJ2-1 | TRBV4-2 | CASSQDASGGANEQFF | TGTGCCAGCAGCCAAGATGCTAGCGGGGGGGCCAATGAGCAGTTCTTC
NA | few | 18 | TRBJ2-5 | TRBV12-2 | CASRLVSRRRGRQETQYF | TGTGCAAGTCGCTTAGTATCAAGGCGGCGGGGGCGGCAAGAGACCCAGTACTTC
TRBD1 | NA | 15 | TRBJ2-5 | TRBV7-9 | CASSFRQGSQETQYF | TGTGCCAGCAGCTTCCGACAGGGTTCCCAAGAGACCCAGTACTTC
TRBD2 | once | 15 | TRBJ2-5 | TRBV6-5 | CASSRSGGRQETQYF | TGTGCCAGCAGTAGGAGCGGGGGGCGCCAAGAGACCCAGTACTTC
NA | NA | 14 | TRBJ2-7 | TRBV7-9 | CASSFEGGSYEQYF | TGTGCCAGCAGCTTTGAAGGGGGGTCCTACGAGCAGTACTTC
TRBD1 | NA | 17 | TRBJ1-6 | TRBV4-1 | CASSQGIQGGRNSPLHF | TGCGCCAGCAGCCAAGGTATACAGGGGGGTCGGAATTCACCCCTCCACTTT
NA | NA | 15 | TRBJ1-5 | TRBV19 | CASSSPGHRNQPQHF | TGTGCCAGTAGTTCGCCGGGACACCGCAATCAGCCCCAGCATTTT